The sequence of this TCR beta chain was determined in a study of T-cell reconstitution after alpha-beta-depleted transplantation in children. Germline CDR1 reads SGDLS; CDR2 reads YYNGEE. Between the trimmed V and J ends, which lost 0 bases and 2 bases, there was a span of 9 bases. The CDR3 length is 15 residues. TCRbeta library construction was performed incorporating unique molecular identifiers. A single record per CDR3 protein comes from TCRdb applying MiXCR to the PCR reads. Here the sample spans a few hundred thousand distinct CDR3 sequences, about 11% being singletons. Sequenced here: PBMCs from the stem cell graft donor, sampled from the stem cell graft. V gene TRBV9 combines with J gene TRBJ2-1; TRBD2 is a possible D gene (7 bases). The TCR sequence derives from a human donor who donated a stem cell graft to a child with acute myeloid leukemia. The CDR3 DNA is TGTGCCAGCAGCGTAGCGGGGGGCCCCTACAATGAGCAGTTCTTC. It yields the protein CASSVAGGPYNEQFF. Looking up the rest from reference TRBV9 and TRBJ2-1 gives the full variable domain: DSGVTQTPKHLITATGQRVTLRCSPRSGDLSVYWYQQSLDQGLQFLIQYYNGEERAKGNILERFSAQQFPDLHSELNLSSLELGDSALYFCASSVAGGPYNEQFFGPGTRLTVL.